Sequencing of this T cell receptor beta chain was carried out in a study of blood T cell repertoires in COVID-19. At the level of the study: Sites across the United States, Italy and Spain contributed samples from acute and convalescent COVID-19. T cells, B-cell-depleted T cells, or PBMCs supplied cDNA or gDNA.

TCRdb keeps only in-frame clones here, not all; method: immunoSEQ multiplex PCR. The sample includes approximately 220,000 clones, approximately 83% of them seen just once. The ends were cut back, 0 bases at V and 7 bases at J, with 12 bases in the middle. Germline CDR1 is SNHLY and CDR2 is FYNNEI. The CDR3 is 15 residues long. This clonotype was obtained from a woman in her sixties with acute or convalescent COVID-19. The gene calls are TRBV2 and TRBJ1-4; D ambiguous. Sequences were obtained from peripheral blood. CDR3 in DNA: TGTGCCAGCAGTGAAGCGCTAGGTTTGGTTGAAAAACTGTTTTTT. This sequence encodes CASSEALGLVEKLFF.